Shown below are 13 T cell receptor beta chains from a single sample sequenced in a study of Ad26.COV2.S vaccination and SARS-CoV-2 variants. Only in-frame clones appear in the TCRdb table, and some are missing; sequencing was by immunoSEQ multiplex PCR. The sample consists of 350,000 to 500,000 clones, less than 95% of them appearing once. Treatment here: roughly 18 received Ad26.COV2.S at low or high dose, single or two shots; about 5 received placebo; per-sample allocation not given. The investigators took samples on day 63 after the first vaccine or placebo injection. The source material was peripheral blood, sampled in a trial of Ad26.COV2.S vaccine versus placebo. The source is a person between 18 and 59 years old who received the Ad26.COV2.S COVID-19 vaccine or a placebo.

The chain carries TRBV5-6 and TRBJ1-2, with TRBD1 matching 9 bases. V trimming: 2 bases; J trimming: 6 bases; junction bases outside the gene matches: 2. CDR1 SGHDT and CDR2 YYEEEE come from the germline V gene. CDR3 length: 13 residues. The CDR3 region is CASSLQGAHGYTF. The DNA of the CDR3 is TGTGCCAGCAGCTTACAGGGGGCGCATGGCTACACCTTC.

This sequence joins TRBV5-1 and TRBJ2-7; 8 bases align to TRBD2. The CDR3 sequence is 16 residues long. The junction had 8 bases not matched to a gene; V was cut back by 0 bases and J by 3 bases. Germline-derived CDR1 and CDR2 are SGHRS and YFSETQ. The CDR3 loop reads CASSLAVGLAHYEQYF. CDR3 sequence (DNA): TGCGCCAGCAGCTTGGCCGTCGGACTAGCTCACTACGAGCAGTACTTC. Full variable domain (rest looked up from reference TRBV5-1 and TRBJ2-7): KAGVTQTPRYLIKTRGQQVTLSCSPISGHRSVSWYQQTPGQGLQFLFEYFSETQRNKGNFPGRFSGRQFSNSRSEMNVSTLELGDSALYLCASSLAVGLAHYEQYFGPGTRLTVT.

The CDR3 region has the DNA TGTGCCAGCAGCTCTCGAGGGTCCTACGAGCAGTACTTC. Its protein is CASSSRGSYEQYF. The J gene is TRBJ2-7, the V gene TRBV7-9; possibly TRBD2 for D (5 bases). Trimming took 4 bases from V and 1 from J, leaving 8 bases between them. Germline V gives CDR1 SEHNR, CDR2 FQNEAQ (reference sequence). The CDR3 covers 13 residues.

This rearrangement joins TRBV19 to TRBJ2-3; D tentatively reads TRBD1 or TRBD2 (6 bases each). This CDR3 has 15 residues. Trimming stripped 4 bases from V and 1 base from J, with 12 bases between. The V gene's germline CDR1 is LNHDA and CDR2 SQIVND (reference sequence). Here the CDR3 DNA reads TGTGCCAGTAGTACGGGGGCGCGGGGCACAGATACGCAGTATTTT. Translating gives CASSTGARGTDTQYF. The full variable domain, with the rest looked up from reference TRBV19 and TRBJ2-3, is DGGITQSPKYLFRKEGQNVTLSCEQNLNHDAMYWYRQDPGQGLRLIYYSQIVNDFQKGDIAEGYSVSREKKESFPLTVTSAQKNPTAFYLCASSTGARGTDTQYFGPGTRLTVL.

V gene TRBV2 combines with J gene TRBJ2-5, with 11 bases aligning to TRBD2. CDR1 and CDR2 from the germline V gene are SNHLY and FYNNEI. The CDR3 length is 16 residues. The trim removed 4 bases at V and 5 bases at J, leaving 9 bases unmatched. CDR3 nucleotides: TGTGCCAGCAGTGGGAGACTAGCGGGGCCCCAGGAGACCCAGTACTTC. It translates to CASSGRLAGPQETQYF. The full variable domain, in which reference TRBV2 and TRBJ2-5 provide the parts outside the CDR3, is EPEVTQTPSHQVTQMGQEVILRCVPISNHLYFYWYRQILGQKVEFLVSFYNNEISEKSEIFDDQFSVERPDGSNFTLKIRSTKLEDSAMYFCASSGRLAGPQETQYFGPGTRLLVL.

This chain connects TRBV7-9 to TRBJ2-2; TRBD1 agrees at 7 bases. The junction had 6 bases not matched to a gene; V was cut back by 1 base and J by 4 bases. The CDR3 consists of 16 residues. Germline V gene lookup returns CDR1 SEHNR and CDR2 FQNEAQ (reference sequence). Here the CDR3 DNA reads TGTGCCAGCAGCTTAGAGGGGGCAGCCCTCACCGGGGAGCTGTTTTTT. Translation: CASSLEGAALTGELFF. The complete variable domain, with remaining parts taken from reference TRBV7-9 and TRBJ2-2, reads DTGVSQNPRHKITKRGQNVTFRCDPISEHNRLYWYRQTLGQGPEFLTYFQNEAQLEKSRLLSDRFSAERPKGSFSTLEIQRTEQGDSAMYLCASSLEGAALTGELFFGEGSRLTVL.

This clone was seen once. The chain carries TRBV11-1 and TRBJ1-6; D ambiguous. V lost 3 bases, J lost 0 bases, and 9 bases lay in between. Germline lookup yields CDR1 SGHAT and CDR2 FQDESV (reference sequence). This CDR3 region has 16 residues. CDR3 region: CASSLGFSSYNSPLHF. The CDR3 DNA sequence: TGTGCCAGCAGCTTGGGGTTCAGCTCCTATAATTCACCCCTCCACTTT. Together with reference TRBV11-1 and TRBJ1-6, the CDR3 gives the full variable domain: EAEVAQSPRYKITEKSQAVAFWCDPISGHATLYWYRQILGQGPELLVQFQDESVVDDSQLPKDRFSAERLKGVDSTLKIQPAELGDSAMYLCASSLGFSSYNSPLHFGNGTRLTVT.

V and J are TRBV6-5 and TRBJ2-2, with D tentatively TRBD2 (6 bases). The V end lost 9 bases, the J end lost 6 bases, and 11 bases lay between the germline ends. This CDR3 is built from 12 residues. Germline CDR1 reads MNHEY; CDR2 reads SVGAGI. The DNA for the CDR3 is TGTGCCAGTGAGACTAGTTCCGGGGAGCTGTTTTTT. It codes for CASETSSGELFF.

This chain uses TRBV5-6 with TRBJ2-7; possibly TRBD1 or TRBD2 for D (5 bases each). Trimming shortened V by 2 bases and J by 4 bases, and 16 bases separated the two germline ends. Germline loops: CDR1 SGHDT, CDR2 YYEEEE. The CDR3 is 15 amino acids. In DNA, the CDR3 is TGTGCCAGCAGCTTCTCCCCCGGGACCCTTTACGAGCAGTACTTC. Its protein product is CASSFSPGTLYEQYF.

CDR3 in amino acids: CAGGSRSPLHF. CDR3 nucleotides: TGTGCCGGGGGGAGTAGGTCACCCCTCCACTTT. This chain joins TRBV28 and TRBJ1-6, with D maybe TRBD1 (5 bases). Deletions cut 11 bases from V and 10 bases from J, with 12 bases between. The CDR3 has 11 amino acids. CDR1 and CDR2 (germline): MDHEN, SYDVKM. The variable domain in full, completed from reference TRBV28 and TRBJ1-6, reads DVKVTQSSRYLVKRTGEKVFLECVQDMDHENMFWYRQDPGLGLRLIYFSYDVKMKEKGDIPEGYSVSREKKERFSLILESASTNQTSMYLCAGGSRSPLHFGNGTRLTVT.

This chain connects TRBV12-3 or TRBV12-4 to TRBJ1-1, with D unclear. This CDR3 contains 13 residues. Trimming removed 3 bases at V and 1 base at J, with 6 bases between. The DNA of the CDR3 is TGTGCCAGCAGTTTTAGTGAGAACACTGAAGCTTTCTTT. Protein sequence: CASSFSENTEAFF.

The chain couples TRBV5-1 to TRBJ2-3, with D possibly TRBD2 on 5 matching bases. CDR1 and CDR2 from the germline V gene are SGHRS and YFSETQ. There are 15 residues in the CDR3. V was pared by 3 bases and J by 0 bases, with 11 bases between. In nucleotides, the CDR3 is TGCGCCAGCAGCTCCCTCGGGGTTAGCACAGATACGCAGTATTTT. Protein product: CASSSLGVSTDTQYF.

This chain links TRBV5-1 with TRBJ1-5; 9 bases fit TRBD1. V trimming: 4 bases; J trimming: 6 bases; junction bases outside the gene matches: 5. Germline V gene sequence: CDR1 SGHRS, CDR2 YFSETQ. The CDR3 length is 14 residues. The CDR3 coding sequence is TGCGCCAGCAGCGTACAGGGGGCGGGTCAGCCCCAGCATTTT. Its translation is CASSVQGAGQPQHF.